This entry is about one TCR beta chain. These data are taken from a study of early T cells in non-severe SARS-CoV-2 infection. Trimming removed 5 bases at V and 8 bases at J, with 18 bases between. Germline assignment: CDR1 SEHNR and CDR2 FQNEAQ (reference sequence). This CDR3 is built from 15 residues. TCRdb itself ran the 5' RACE reads through MiXCR, one entry per CDR3 protein. The sample consists of fewer than 75,000 distinct CDR3 sequences, roughly 21% of them appearing once. The receptor's source is an adult who was a healthcare worker with PCR-confirmed SARS-CoV-2 infection or an uninfected control (not recorded which). Sequenced material: whole blood, taken at baseline. V and J are TRBV7-9 and TRBJ1-4; D unclear. In nucleotides, the CDR3 is TGTGCCAGCAGCCCGGAGGACCTCCAAGGCGAAAAACTGTTTTTT. Translated: CASSPEDLQGEKLFF. Together with reference TRBV7-9 and TRBJ1-4, the CDR3 gives the full variable domain: DTGVSQNPRHKITKRGQNVTFRCDPISEHNRLYWYRQTLGQGPEFLTYFQNEAQLEKSRLLSDRFSAERPKGSFSTLEIQRTEQGDSAMYLCASSPEDLQGEKLFFGSGTQLSVL.